The following is a T cell receptor (beta chain) sequence with its context. The read terminates 3 residues ahead of where the CDR3 ends, so the germline J gene completes it. This specimen belongs to a study of T cells in women clearing cervical HPV infection. As for the study in general: Case blood was drawn when the lesion was first found; control blood after infection became undetectable.

This CDR3 has 17 amino acids. CDR1 and CDR2 from the germline V gene are DFQATT and SNEGSKA (reference sequence). TCR beta CDR3 amplified by multiplex PCR from about 1200 ng genomic DNA. TCRdb keeps only in-frame clones here, not all; method: immunoSEQ multiplex PCR. With roughly 47,000 clones in the sample, the ten largest clones hold less than 40%. Prevalent HPV16 infections were excluded; only incident single HPV16 infections included. The clonotype originates from a woman aged 18 to 75 with a cervical HPV16 infection that either progressed to CIN3+ or cleared (not recorded which). The V call is TRBV20-1, the J call TRBJ1-2, with 12 bases lining up with TRBD1. Sequenced input: blood buffy coat. The part of the CDR3 DNA that was read is TGCAGTGCTAGATTACCCGGGACAGGGGGCCCCCTACGAAGC. As protein: CSARLPGTGGPLRS. The complete CDR3 reads CSARLPGTGGPLRSYTF.